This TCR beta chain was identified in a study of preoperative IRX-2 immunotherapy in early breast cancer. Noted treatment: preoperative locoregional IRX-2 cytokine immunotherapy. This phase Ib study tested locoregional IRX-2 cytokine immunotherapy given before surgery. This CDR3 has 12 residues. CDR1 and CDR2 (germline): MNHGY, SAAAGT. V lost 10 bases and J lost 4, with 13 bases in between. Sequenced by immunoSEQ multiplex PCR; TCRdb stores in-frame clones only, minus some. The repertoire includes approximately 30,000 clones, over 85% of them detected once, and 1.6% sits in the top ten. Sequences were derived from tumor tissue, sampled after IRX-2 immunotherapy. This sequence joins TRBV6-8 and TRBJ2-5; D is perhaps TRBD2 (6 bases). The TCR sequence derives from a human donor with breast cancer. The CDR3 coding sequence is TGTGCCACCTGGGACTTCCTAGAGACCCAGTACTTC. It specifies CATWDFLETQYF.